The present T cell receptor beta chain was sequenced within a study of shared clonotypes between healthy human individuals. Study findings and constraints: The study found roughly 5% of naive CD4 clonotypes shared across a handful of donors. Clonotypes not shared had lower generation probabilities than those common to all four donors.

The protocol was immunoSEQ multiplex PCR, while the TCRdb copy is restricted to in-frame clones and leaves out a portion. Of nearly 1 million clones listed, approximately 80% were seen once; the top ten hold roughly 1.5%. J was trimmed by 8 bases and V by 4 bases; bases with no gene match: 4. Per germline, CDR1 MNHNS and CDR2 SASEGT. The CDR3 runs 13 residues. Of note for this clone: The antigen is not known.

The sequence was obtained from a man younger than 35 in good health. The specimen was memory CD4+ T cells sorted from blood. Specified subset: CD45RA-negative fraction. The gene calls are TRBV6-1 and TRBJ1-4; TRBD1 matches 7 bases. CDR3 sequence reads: CASSGQGGEKLFF. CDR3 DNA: TGTGCCAGCAGTGGACAGGGCGGGGAAAAACTGTTTTTT.